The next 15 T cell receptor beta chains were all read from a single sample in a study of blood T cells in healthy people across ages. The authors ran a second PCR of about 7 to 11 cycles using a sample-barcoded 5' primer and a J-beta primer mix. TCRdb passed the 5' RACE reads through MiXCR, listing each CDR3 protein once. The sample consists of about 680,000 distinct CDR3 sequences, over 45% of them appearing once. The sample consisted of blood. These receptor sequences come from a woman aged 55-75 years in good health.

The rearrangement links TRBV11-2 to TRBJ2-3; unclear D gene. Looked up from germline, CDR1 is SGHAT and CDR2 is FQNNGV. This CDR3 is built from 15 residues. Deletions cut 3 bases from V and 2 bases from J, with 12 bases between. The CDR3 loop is CASSFNSRPTDTQYF. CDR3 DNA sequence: TGTGCCAGCAGCTTTAACAGCCGCCCCACAGATACGCAGTATTTT.

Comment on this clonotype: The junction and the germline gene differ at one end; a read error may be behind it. CDR3 sequence (DNA): TGTGCCGGCGACAGCTCTGGGGTCAACGTCCTGACTTTC. It encodes CAGDSSGVNVLTF. The chain employs TRBV2 and TRBJ2-6, with a weak D call TRBD1 (5 bases). Germline V CDR1 and CDR2: SNHLY, FYNNEI. The CDR3 has 13 amino acids.

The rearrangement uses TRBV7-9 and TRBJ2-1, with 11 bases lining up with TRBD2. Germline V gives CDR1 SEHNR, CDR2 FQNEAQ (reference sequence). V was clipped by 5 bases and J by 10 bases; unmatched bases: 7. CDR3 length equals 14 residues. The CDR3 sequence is CASSTLAGVYEQFF. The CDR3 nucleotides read TGTGCCAGCAGCACACTAGCGGGAGTCTACGAGCAGTTCTTC. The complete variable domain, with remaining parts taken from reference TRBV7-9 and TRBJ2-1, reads DTGVSQNPRHKITKRGQNVTFRCDPISEHNRLYWYRQTLGQGPEFLTYFQNEAQLEKSRLLSDRFSAERPKGSFSTLEIQRTEQGDSAMYLCASSTLAGVYEQFFGPGTRLTVL.

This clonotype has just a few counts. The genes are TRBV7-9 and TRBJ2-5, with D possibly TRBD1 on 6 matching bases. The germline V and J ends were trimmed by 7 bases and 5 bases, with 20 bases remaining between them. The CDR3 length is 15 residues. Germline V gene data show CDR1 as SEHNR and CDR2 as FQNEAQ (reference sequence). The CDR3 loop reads CASIYIMGARETQYF. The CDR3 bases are TGTGCCAGCATCTACATAATGGGGGCTCGTGAGACCCAGTACTTC.

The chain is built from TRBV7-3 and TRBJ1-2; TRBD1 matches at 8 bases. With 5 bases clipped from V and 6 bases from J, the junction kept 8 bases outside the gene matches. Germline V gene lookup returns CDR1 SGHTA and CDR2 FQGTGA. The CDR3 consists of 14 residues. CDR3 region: CASSLDRGPNGYTF. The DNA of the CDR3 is TGTGCCAGCAGCCTCGACAGGGGACCCAATGGCTACACCTTC.

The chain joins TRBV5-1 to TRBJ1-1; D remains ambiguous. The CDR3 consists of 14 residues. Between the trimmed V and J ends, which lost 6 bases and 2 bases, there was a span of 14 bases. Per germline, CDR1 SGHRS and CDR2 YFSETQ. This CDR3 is CASTPVAVNTEAFF. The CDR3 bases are TGCGCCAGCACTCCCGTGGCTGTTAACACTGAAGCTTTCTTT. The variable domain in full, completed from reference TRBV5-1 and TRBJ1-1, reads KAGVTQTPRYLIKTRGQQVTLSCSPISGHRSVSWYQQTPGQGLQFLFEYFSETQRNKGNFPGRFSGRQFSNSRSEMNVSTLELGDSALYLCASTPVAVNTEAFFGQGTRLTVV.

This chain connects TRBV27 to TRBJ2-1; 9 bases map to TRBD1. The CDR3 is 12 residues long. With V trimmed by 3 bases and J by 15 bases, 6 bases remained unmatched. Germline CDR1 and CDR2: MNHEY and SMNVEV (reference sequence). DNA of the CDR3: TGTGCCAGCAGTTTTTCGGGACAGGGTACGTTCTTC. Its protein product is CASSFSGQGTFF.

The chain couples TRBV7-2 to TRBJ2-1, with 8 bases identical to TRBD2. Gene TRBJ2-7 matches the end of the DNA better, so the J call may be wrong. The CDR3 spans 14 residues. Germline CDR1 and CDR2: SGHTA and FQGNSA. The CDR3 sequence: CASGAGVSYNEQYF. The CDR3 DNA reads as TGTGCCAGCGGAGCGGGAGTGTCCTACAATGAGCAGTACTTC.

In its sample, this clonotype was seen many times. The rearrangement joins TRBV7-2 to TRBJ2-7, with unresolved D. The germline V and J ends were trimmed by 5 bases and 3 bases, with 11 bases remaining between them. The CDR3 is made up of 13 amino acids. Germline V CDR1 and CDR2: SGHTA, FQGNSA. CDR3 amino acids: CASSPGPNYEQYF. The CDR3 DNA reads TGTGCCAGCAGCCCCGGTCCCAACTACGAGCAGTACTTC.

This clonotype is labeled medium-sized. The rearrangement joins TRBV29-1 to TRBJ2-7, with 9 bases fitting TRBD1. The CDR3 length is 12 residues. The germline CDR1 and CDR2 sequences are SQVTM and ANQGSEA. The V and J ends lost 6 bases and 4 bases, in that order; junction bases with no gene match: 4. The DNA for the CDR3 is TGCAGCGTATGGACAGGGGTGTACGAGCAGTACTTC. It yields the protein CSVWTGVYEQYF.

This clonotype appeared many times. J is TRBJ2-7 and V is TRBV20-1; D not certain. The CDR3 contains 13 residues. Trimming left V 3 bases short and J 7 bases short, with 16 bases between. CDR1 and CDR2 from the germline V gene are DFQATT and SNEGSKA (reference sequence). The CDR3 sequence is CSASTLDGWEQYF. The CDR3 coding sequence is TGCAGTGCTAGTACCCTAGATGGGTGGGAGCAGTACTTC.

The CDR3: CASSSSGGPRDTQYF. For the CDR3, the DNA is TGTGCCAGCAGTTCCAGCGGGGGGCCTCGGGATACGCAGTATTTT. This chain joins TRBV2 and TRBJ2-3; 9 bases line up with TRBD2. The CDR3 totals 15 residues. Germline-derived CDR1 and CDR2 are SNHLY and FYNNEI. Germline trimming cut 5 bases from V and 6 bases from J; bases unmatched to any gene: 9.

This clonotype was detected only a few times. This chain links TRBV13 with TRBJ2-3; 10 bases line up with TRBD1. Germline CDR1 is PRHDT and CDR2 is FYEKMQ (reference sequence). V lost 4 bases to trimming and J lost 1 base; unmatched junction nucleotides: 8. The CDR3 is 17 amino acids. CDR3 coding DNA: TGTGCCAGCAGCTCCCCCGGACAGGGGGATGGCACAGATACGCAGTATTTT. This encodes CASSSPGQGDGTDTQYF.

In nucleotides, the CDR3 is TGCAGCGTTGAATCCGGTCTTGAGACCCAGTTCTTC. This codes for CSVESGLETQFF. This chain joins TRBV29-1 and TRBJ2-5; no firm D call. The end of the DNA fits TRBJ2-1 better, so the J call may be wrong. From germline, CDR1 is SQVTM and CDR2 ANQGSEA. This CDR3 has 12 amino acids.

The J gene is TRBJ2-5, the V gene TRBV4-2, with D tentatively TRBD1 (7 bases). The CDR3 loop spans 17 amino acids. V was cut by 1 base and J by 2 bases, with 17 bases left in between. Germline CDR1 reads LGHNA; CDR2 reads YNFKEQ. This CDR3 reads CASSQVDGGGRQETQYF. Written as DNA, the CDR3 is TGTGCCAGCAGCCAAGTGGACGGAGGGGGCCGGCAAGAGACCCAGTACTTC.